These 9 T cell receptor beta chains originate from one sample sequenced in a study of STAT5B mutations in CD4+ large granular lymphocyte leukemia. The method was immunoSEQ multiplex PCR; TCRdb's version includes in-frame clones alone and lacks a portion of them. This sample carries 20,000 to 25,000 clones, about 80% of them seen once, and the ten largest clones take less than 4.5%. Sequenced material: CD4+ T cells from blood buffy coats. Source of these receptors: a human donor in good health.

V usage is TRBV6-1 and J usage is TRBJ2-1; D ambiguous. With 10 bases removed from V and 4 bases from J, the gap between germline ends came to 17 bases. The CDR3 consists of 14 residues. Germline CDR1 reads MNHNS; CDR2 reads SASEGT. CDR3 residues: CATKSDTMYNEQFF. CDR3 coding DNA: TGTGCCACCAAGTCGGATACTATGTACAATGAGCAGTTCTTC.

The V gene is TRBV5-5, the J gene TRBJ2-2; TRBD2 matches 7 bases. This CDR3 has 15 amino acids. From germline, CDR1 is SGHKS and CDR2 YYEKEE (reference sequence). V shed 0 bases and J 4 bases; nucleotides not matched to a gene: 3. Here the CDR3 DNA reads TGTGCCAGCAGCTTGGCTAGCGGAGGCACCGGGGAGCTGTTTTTT. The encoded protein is CASSLASGGTGELFF.

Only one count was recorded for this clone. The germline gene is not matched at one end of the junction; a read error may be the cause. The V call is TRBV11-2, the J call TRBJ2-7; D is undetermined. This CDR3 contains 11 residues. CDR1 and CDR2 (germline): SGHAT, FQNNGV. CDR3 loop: CASSLKREAAF. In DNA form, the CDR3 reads TGTGCCAGCAGCCTCAAGCGTGAGGCGGCTTTC.

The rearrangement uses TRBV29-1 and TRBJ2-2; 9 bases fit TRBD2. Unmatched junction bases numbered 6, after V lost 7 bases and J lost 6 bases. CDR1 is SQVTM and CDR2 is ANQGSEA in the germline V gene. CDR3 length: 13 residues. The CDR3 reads CSAISGRAGELFF. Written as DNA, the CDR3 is TGCAGCGCCATTAGCGGGAGAGCCGGGGAGCTGTTTTTT.

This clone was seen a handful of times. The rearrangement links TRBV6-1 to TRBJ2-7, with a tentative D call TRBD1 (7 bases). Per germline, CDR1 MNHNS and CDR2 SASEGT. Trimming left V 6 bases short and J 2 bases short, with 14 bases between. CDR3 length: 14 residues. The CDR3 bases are TGTGCCAGCAGGTACGCGGGACAGACCTACGAGCAGTACTTC. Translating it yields CASRYAGQTYEQYF.

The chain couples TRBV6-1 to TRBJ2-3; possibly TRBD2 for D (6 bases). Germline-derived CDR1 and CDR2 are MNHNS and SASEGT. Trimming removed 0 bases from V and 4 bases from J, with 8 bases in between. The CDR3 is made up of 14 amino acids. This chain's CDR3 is CASSEAGGADTQYF. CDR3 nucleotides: TGTGCCAGCAGTGAAGCCGGGGGAGCAGATACGCAGTATTTT.

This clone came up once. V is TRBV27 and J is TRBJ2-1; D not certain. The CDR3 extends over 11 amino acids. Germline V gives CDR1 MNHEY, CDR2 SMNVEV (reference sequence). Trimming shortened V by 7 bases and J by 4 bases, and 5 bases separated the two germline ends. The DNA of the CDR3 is TGTGCCAGCACAGGATACAATGAGCAGTTCTTC. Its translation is CASTGYNEQFF.

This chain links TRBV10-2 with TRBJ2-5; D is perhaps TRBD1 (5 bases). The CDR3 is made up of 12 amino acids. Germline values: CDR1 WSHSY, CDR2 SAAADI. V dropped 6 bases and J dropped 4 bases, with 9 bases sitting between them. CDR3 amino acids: CASSLTGETQYF. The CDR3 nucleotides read TGCGCCAGCAGCTTAACAGGAGAGACCCAGTACTTC.

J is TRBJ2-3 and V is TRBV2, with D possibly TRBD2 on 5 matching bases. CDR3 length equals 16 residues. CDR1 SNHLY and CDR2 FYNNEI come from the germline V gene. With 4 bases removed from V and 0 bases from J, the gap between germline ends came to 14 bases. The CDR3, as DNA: TGTGCCAGCAGTGCTTCCCTAGCATTTAGCACAGATACGCAGTATTTT. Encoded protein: CASSASLAFSTDTQYF.